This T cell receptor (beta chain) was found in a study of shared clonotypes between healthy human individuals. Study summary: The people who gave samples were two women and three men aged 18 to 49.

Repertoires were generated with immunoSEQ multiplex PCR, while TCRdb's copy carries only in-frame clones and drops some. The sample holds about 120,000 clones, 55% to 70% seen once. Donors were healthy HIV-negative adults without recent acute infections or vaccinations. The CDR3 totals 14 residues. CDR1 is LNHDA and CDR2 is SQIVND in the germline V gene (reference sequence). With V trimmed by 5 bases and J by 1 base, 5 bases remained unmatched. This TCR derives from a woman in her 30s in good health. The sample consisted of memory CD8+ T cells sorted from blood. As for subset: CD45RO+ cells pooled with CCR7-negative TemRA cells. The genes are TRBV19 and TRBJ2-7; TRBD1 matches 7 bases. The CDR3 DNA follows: TGTGCCAGTAGTGGCTGGGACAGTTCCTACGAGCAGTACTTC. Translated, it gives CASSGWDSSYEQYF.